Here is one TCR beta chain with its context. This receptor's antigen is unknown. Nothing much larger sits one base from this clone, and base qualities are not available. This sample was sequenced with an Illumina NovaSeq 6000. TCRalpha and TCRbeta cDNA libraries were built by 5'RACE with constant-segment primers, adding sample barcodes and unique molecular identifiers. RNA was extracted from every sample with Trizol reagent. Library amplification was performed in two PCR steps, and a second sample barcode and Illumina TruSeq adapters were introduced in the second step. Sequencing of the libraries was done on an Illumina NovaSeq, producing 2 x 150 bp paired-end reads. The paper's processing steps were these. Reads were demultiplexed and collapsed into UMI-guided consensus sequences with migec v1.2.7. Using mixcr v2.1.11, UMI consensuses were aligned to TRA and TRB V and J templates and then assembled into clonotypes. Clonotypes were classified as expanded or contracted when called significant by both edgeR and NoisET, with noise models trained on biological replicates. edgeR calls used a false discovery rate-adjusted p below 0.01 and a log2 fold-change threshold of 1. As an exploratory analysis of dynamics, PCA with hierarchical clustering was applied to max-normalized trajectories of the 1000 most abundant clonotypes. The CD4 or CD8 phenotype of responding clones was assigned using the separately sequenced CD4+ and CD8+ repertoires. TCRdb's own reprocessing of the public reads used fastp at Q25 and MiXCR and kept productive beta chains. Rows are unified per CDR3 protein, each entry keeping the most common DNA and genes. The V and J calls here are based on TCRdb, not the publication. This sample has 400,000 to 500,000 distinct CDR3 sequences in its table, and around 20% of those were observed once. 7.5% to 10% of the sample is held by the ten biggest clonotypes.

PBMCs were isolated by Ficoll-Paque density gradient centrifugation. These data are taken from a study of T-cell memory formation after mild COVID-19 (dated by TCRdb to the early 2020s). At the level of the whole study: Most TCR sequence clusters were specific to one of the two donors. In a couple of donors, T-cell clones that expanded and contracted after mild COVID-19 were followed by sequencing TCRalpha and TCRbeta repertoires longitudinally. The cohort comprised two young, previously healthy adult volunteers, one female and one male.

Points the paper makes about the study in general: The study included only a couple of mild cases, and larger cohorts that include severe cases with pre-infection samples were judged to be necessary. Balanced CD4/CD8 phenotypes were observed for clones contracting from day 15 to 85, whereas a bias towards CD4+ was observed for a second wave of clones expanding from day 15 to 37. The second-wave clones that peaked on day 37 were not confirmed to be SARS-CoV-2 specific. Contracting CD4+ clones were located mainly in the CM and EM memory subsets, whereas CD8+ clones were found to be enriched in EMRA. Some responding clones were detected in pre-infection memory, which suggested that pre-existing cross-reactive memory T cells had joined the SARS-CoV-2 response.

Reading from cysteine to phenylalanine, the CDR3 counts 11 amino acids. Only the CDR3 part of the read is kept: 33 bases, read in frame from the first base. V was cut back by 9 bases and J by 7 bases, leaving a gap of 12 bases between them. Based on the germline V gene, the CDR1 and CDR2 sequences are MNHEY and SVGAGI. The receptor chain draws on TRBV6-5 and TRBJ2-5, with the D call perhaps TRBD1 or TRBD2, each one matching 6 bases. The sequence was obtained from an adult woman who had mild COVID-19 (a few samples of this study predate the infection). The sample titles of this study are shuffled in the database, so cell type and time point are left out; the donor was told from shared clones. The sequenced sample was PBMCs or a T cell subset sorted from them (not recorded which). CDR3 loop: CASSWGATQYF. The bases read TGTGCCAGTTCCTGGGGGGCGACCCAGTACTTC.